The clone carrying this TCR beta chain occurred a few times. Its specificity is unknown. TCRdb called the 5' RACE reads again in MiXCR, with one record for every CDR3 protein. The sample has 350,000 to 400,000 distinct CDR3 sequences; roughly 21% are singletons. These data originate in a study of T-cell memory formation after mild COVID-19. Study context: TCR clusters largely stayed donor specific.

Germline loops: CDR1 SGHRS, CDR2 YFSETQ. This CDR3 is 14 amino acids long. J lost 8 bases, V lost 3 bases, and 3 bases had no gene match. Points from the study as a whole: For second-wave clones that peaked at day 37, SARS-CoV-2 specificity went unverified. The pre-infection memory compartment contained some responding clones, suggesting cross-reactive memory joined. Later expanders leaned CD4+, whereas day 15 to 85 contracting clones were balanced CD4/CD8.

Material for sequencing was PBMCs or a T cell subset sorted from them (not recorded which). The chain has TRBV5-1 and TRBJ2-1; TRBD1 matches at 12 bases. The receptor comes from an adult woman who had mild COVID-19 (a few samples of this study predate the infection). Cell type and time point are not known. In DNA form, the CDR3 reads TGCGCCAGCAGCTGGGGGACAGGGGGCGATGAGCAGTTCTTC. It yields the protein CASSWGTGGDEQFF.